Following are 21 T cell receptor beta chains from one sample sequenced in a study of cytomegalovirus exposure and HLA in healthy donors. Only in-frame clones appear in the TCRdb table, and some are missing; sequencing was by immunoSEQ multiplex PCR. The sample has fewer than 250,000 clones, roughly 88% seen once. Sample: PBMCs. These receptors all stem from a young woman in good health and CMV-seronegative.

The rearrangement joins TRBV10-3 to TRBJ2-3, with TRBD2 as a possible D gene (7 bases). Germline V gene data show CDR1 as ENHRY and CDR2 as SYGVKD. Trimming shortened V by 9 bases and J by 0 bases, and 10 bases separated the two germline ends. The CDR3 loop spans 13 amino acids. CDR3 DNA sequence: TGTGCCATTGGGGGGGGCAGCACAGATACGCAGTATTTT. Amino acid sequence: CAIGGGSTDTQYF.

The chain employs TRBV6-4 and TRBJ2-1; 10 bases line up with TRBD2. The CDR3 is made up of 14 amino acids. In germline, CDR1 is MRHNA, CDR2 SNTAGT. The junction had 3 bases not matched to a gene; V was cut back by 3 bases and J by 7 bases. In DNA, the CDR3 is TGTGCCAGCAGTGAACCGGGACTAGCGAATGAGCAGTTCTTC. Protein sequence: CASSEPGLANEQFF.

The chain combines TRBV27 with TRBJ1-2; 8 nucleotides align to TRBD1. Germline CDR1 and CDR2: MNHEY and SMNVEV (reference sequence). The CDR3 length is 16 residues. J was trimmed by 4 bases and V by 3 bases; bases with no gene match: 10. CDR3 sequence: CASSFSGGPISYGYTF. The CDR3, as DNA: TGTGCCAGCAGTTTTTCAGGGGGCCCTATCTCCTATGGCTACACCTTC.

The chain combines TRBV28 with TRBJ2-7, with 7 bases matching TRBD2. Germline trimming cut 8 bases from V and 6 bases from J; bases unmatched to any gene: 4. CDR3 size: 11 residues. Germline CDR1 MDHEN, CDR2 SYDVKM. As DNA, the CDR3 is TGTGCCAGCTGGGGAGGGGTCGAGCAGTACTTC. Translated: CASWGGVEQYF.

The chain employs TRBV27 and TRBJ2-7; 7 nucleotides agree with TRBD2. CDR1 is MNHEY and CDR2 is SMNVEV in the germline V gene (reference sequence). The J segment lost 3 bases and the V segment lost 3 bases, leaving 2 bases of the junction unmatched. CDR3 length equals 13 residues. The CDR3, as DNA: TGTGCCAGCAGTTTCGGGGACTACTACGAGCAGTACTTC. This sequence encodes CASSFGDYYEQYF.

This chain joins TRBV9 and TRBJ1-3, with 9 bases aligning to TRBD1. The V gene's germline CDR1 is SGDLS and CDR2 YYNGEE. Trimming took 4 bases from V and 4 from J; bases not matched to a gene: 3. CDR3 size: 14 residues. CDR3 nucleotides: TGTGCCAGCAGCCCCGGGACAGGGGGAAACACCATATATTTT. This encodes CASSPGTGGNTIYF.

This clone came up a few times. The genes are TRBV9 and TRBJ2-1, with 9 bases that match TRBD1. Trimming cost V 5 bases and J 5 bases; bases outside gene matches: 8. The CDR3 totals 15 residues. CDR1 is SGDLS, CDR2 YYNGEE, per germline. The CDR3 loop reads CASSLGTGLNNEQFF. The CDR3 bases are TGTGCCAGCAGTCTTGGGACAGGGTTGAACAATGAGCAGTTCTTC.

V usage is TRBV6-5 and J usage is TRBJ1-6, with D hard to call. The CDR3 is made up of 15 amino acids. Trimming stripped 2 bases from V and 5 bases from J, with 10 bases between. From germline, CDR1 is MNHEY and CDR2 SVGAGI. This chain's CDR3 is CASSYRPQDNSPLHF. Here the CDR3 DNA reads TGTGCCAGCAGTTACCGCCCCCAGGATAATTCACCCCTCCACTTT.

The chain links TRBV4-2 to TRBJ1-1; 7 bases line up with TRBD1. Losses at the gene ends were 4 bases for V and 2 bases for J; bases not matched to a gene: 7. In germline, CDR1 is LGHNA, CDR2 YNFKEQ. The CDR3 is 15 residues long. CDR3 DNA: TGTGCCAGCAGCCGCCCACAGGGGATTAACACTGAAGCTTTCTTT. Translated, it gives CASSRPQGINTEAFF.

The chain recombines TRBV27 with TRBJ1-6, with TRBD1 matching over 9 bases. The CDR3 covers 13 residues. With 11 bases clipped from V and 10 bases from J, the junction kept 9 bases outside the gene matches. The germline CDR1 and CDR2 sequences are MNHEY and SMNVEV (reference sequence). In DNA form, the CDR3 reads TGTGCCTCGGCGGGACAGGGTATCTCACCCCTCCACTTT. Protein sequence: CASAGQGISPLHF.

J is TRBJ1-5 and V is TRBV4-1, with 7 nucleotides matching TRBD1. Germline CDR1 MGHRA, CDR2 YSYEKL. Unmatched junction bases numbered 2, after V lost 2 bases and J lost 7 bases. This CDR3 has 13 amino acids. This chain's CDR3 is CASSQRDSQPQHF. DNA of the CDR3: TGCGCCAGCAGCCAACGGGACAGCCAGCCCCAGCATTTT.

The chain couples TRBV27 to TRBJ2-2; 7 bases align to TRBD1. J was trimmed by 0 bases and V by 2 bases; bases with no gene match: 3. The CDR3 is made up of 16 amino acids. The germline CDR1 and CDR2 sequences are MNHEY and SMNVEV (reference sequence). The CDR3 loop reads CASSLTGTANTGELFF. The CDR3 DNA follows: TGTGCCAGCAGTTTAACGGGGACAGCGAACACCGGGGAGCTGTTTTTT.

The V gene is TRBV5-4, the J gene TRBJ2-3, with D perhaps matching TRBD2 (5 bases). The V end lost 6 bases, the J end lost 2 bases, and 16 bases lay between the germline ends. This CDR3 region has 15 residues. Germline CDR1 SGHNT, CDR2 YYREEE (reference sequence). The CDR3 loop reads CASKLLEAPTDTQYF. As DNA, the CDR3 is TGTGCCAGCAAGCTGCTGGAGGCCCCCACAGATACGCAGTATTTT. The variable domain in full, with the rest retrieved from reference TRBV5-4 and TRBJ2-3, is ETGVTQSPTHLIKTRGQQVTLRCSSQSGHNTVSWYQQALGQGPQFIFQYYREEENGRGNFPPRFSGLQFPNYSSELNVNALELDDSALYLCASKLLEAPTDTQYFGPGTRLTVL.

This sequence joins TRBV19 and TRBJ1-5; D is possibly TRBD1 (6 bases). The CDR3 consists of 14 residues. Between the trimmed V and J ends, which lost 4 bases and 7 bases, there was a span of 14 bases. Germline V CDR1 and CDR2: LNHDA, SQIVND (reference sequence). The CDR3 loop reads CASSTRKQGQPQHF. The CDR3 DNA reads TGTGCCAGTAGTACGAGAAAACAGGGACAGCCCCAGCATTTT.

The chain links TRBV6-1 to TRBJ1-5; D is unresolved. Germline assignment: CDR1 MNHNS and CDR2 SASEGT. Trimming took off 7 bases at V and 1 base at J, with 8 bases between the two ends. The CDR3 loop spans 13 amino acids. This chain's CDR3 is CASKSVSNQPQHF. In nucleotides, the CDR3 is TGTGCCAGCAAATCCGTGAGCAATCAGCCCCAGCATTTT.

V usage is TRBV7-8 and J usage is TRBJ2-2; 14 nucleotides match TRBD2. The CDR3 contains 17 residues. J lost 6 bases, V lost 5 bases, and 8 bases had no gene match. Germline V gene data show CDR1 as SGHVS and CDR2 as FQNEAQ. The CDR3 reads CASSPRPGLAGAGELFF. CDR3 bases: TGTGCCAGCAGCCCGAGACCGGGACTAGCGGGAGCCGGGGAGCTGTTTTTT.

The chain is built from TRBV19 and TRBJ1-2; possible D gene TRBD1, 6 bases. The V gene lost 7 bases and the J gene lost 5 bases, with 23 bases spanning the gap. The germline V gene encodes CDR1 LNHDA and CDR2 SQIVND (reference sequence). The CDR3 runs to 16 residues. CDR3 residues: CASNSRGHPMEYGYTF. CDR3 sequence (DNA): TGTGCCAGTAATTCTCGGGGACACCCTATGGAGTATGGCTACACCTTC.

J is TRBJ1-1 and V is TRBV7-9; tentative D call: TRBD1 (6 bases). Germline V gives CDR1 SEHNR, CDR2 FQNEAQ (reference sequence). Trimming removed 5 bases from V and 1 base from J, with 14 bases in between. This CDR3 is built from 15 residues. CDR3 in DNA: TGTGCCAGCAGCCTAATACAGGGACAGAACACTGAAGCTTTCTTT. Translated, it gives CASSLIQGQNTEAFF.

The count of this clone is one. J is TRBJ1-1 and V is TRBV5-4; a weak D match, TRBD1 (6 bases). CDR3 size: 14 residues. Germline V lookup: CDR1 SGHNT, CDR2 YYREEE (reference sequence). Trimming stripped 2 bases from V and 4 bases from J, with 12 bases between. The DNA for the CDR3 is TGTGCCAGCAGCTTAAACAGGGAGGGCACTGAAGCTTTCTTT. It yields the protein CASSLNREGTEAFF.

J is TRBJ2-1 and V is TRBV14; 7 bases are shared with TRBD1. Germline-derived CDR1 and CDR2 are SGHDN and FVKESK. The CDR3 runs 17 residues. J was trimmed by 3 bases and V by 2 bases; bases with no gene match: 10. The DNA for the CDR3 is TGTGCCAGCAGCCAACCTCCGGCAGGGGGATTCTACAATGAGCAGTTCTTC. Its protein is CASSQPPAGGFYNEQFF.

This clone occurred once. This rearrangement joins TRBV4-2 to TRBJ2-2, with 11 bases fitting TRBD2. The V gene's germline CDR1 is LGHNA and CDR2 YNFKEQ. This CDR3 spans 20 amino acids. The V gene end was trimmed by 1 base and the J gene end by 2 bases; junction bases not matched to a gene: 12. The CDR3 loop reads CASSQVTSGSDGYNTGELFF. The CDR3 nucleotides are TGTGCCAGCAGCCAAGTAACTAGCGGGAGTGACGGATATAACACCGGGGAGCTGTTTTTT.